This TCR beta chain derives from a study of identifying expanded T cells in peripheral blood. Study-wide points: About 1.2 clones differed between technical replicates, versus approximately 17 and 20 over time.

Sequencing used immunoSEQ multiplex PCR; TCRdb keeps in-frame clones, though not all of them. The top ten hold around 4.1% of the sample, which has around 91,000 clones, around 89% seen once. The CDR3 loop spans 12 amino acids. V dropped 4 bases and J dropped 4 bases, with 8 bases sitting between them. Germline values: CDR1 GTSNPN, CDR2 SVGIG (reference sequence). This clone occurred a few times. Its antigen remains unknown. The sequenced sample was blood. This chain uses TRBV30 with TRBJ1-5, with D maybe TRBD1 (6 bases). The TCR comes from a person aged 18 to 75 in good health. Here the CDR3 DNA reads TGTGCCTGGAACAGGGCGAATCAGCCCCAGCATTTT. This encodes CAWNRANQPQHF.